The entry that follows covers one TCR beta chain sequence. Its specificity is unknown. This CDR3 contains 15 residues. Germline values: CDR1 MGHRA, CDR2 YSYEKL. V lost 6 bases to trimming and J lost 3 bases, with 17 bases between them. The sample originates from a study of cytomegalovirus exposure and HLA in healthy donors. Turning to the study itself: An earlier analysis found 117 million unique TCR beta sequences from 200 million or so T cells.

Study-wide points: Usually a TCR sequence was rare, but some public TCRs were found in many donors. Earlier results showed most TCR beta V segments being productive about 90% or about 30% of the time.

PCR was performed using 60 Vbeta and 13 Jbeta primers. The repertoire was sequenced with immunoSEQ multiplex PCR; TCRdb's copy has only in-frame clones and lacks some. The table records approximately 240,000 clones, more than 60% of them present only once. The rearrangement joins TRBV4-1 to TRBJ1-2, with D uncertain. This clonotype was sampled from a woman aged 60-70 years in good health and CMV-seropositive. The specimen was PBMCs. CDR3: CASSRGSTGDYGYTF. Written as DNA, the CDR3 is TGCGCCAGCAGTCGTGGTTCAACCGGGGACTATGGCTACACCTTC.